The 14 T cell receptor beta chains given below trace back to one sample, sequenced in a study of blood T cell repertoires in COVID-19. Assay: immunoSEQ multiplex PCR; the TCRdb copy retains only in-frame clones and omits some. The sample consists of 120,000 to 150,000 clones, around 87% of them appearing once. Sequenced input: peripheral blood. These receptors were obtained from a man aged 18-30 years with COVID-19, enrolled during active disease.

The chain recombines TRBV6-2 or TRBV6-3 with TRBJ1-2; possible D gene TRBD1, 5 bases. CDR3 length: 15 amino acids. Trimming left V 1 base short and J 4 bases short, with 13 bases between. Germline-derived CDR1 and CDR2 are MNHEY and SVGEGT. CDR3 sequence: CASSYLSTDIYGYTF. DNA of the CDR3: TGTGCCAGCAGTTACTTGTCGACAGACATCTATGGCTACACCTTC.

This clone is a singleton in its sample. One end of the junction is discordant with germline, which a read error may explain. The CDR3 DNA is TGTGCCAGCAGCCCCGGGACAGGATTTTTCGAAAAACTGCTTTTT. Amino acids: CASSPGTGFFEKLLF. V and J are TRBV9 and TRBJ1-4; 8 nucleotides align to TRBD1. This CDR3 comprises 15 residues. Germline loops: CDR1 SGDLS, CDR2 YYNGEE.

The V gene is TRBV6-5, the J gene TRBJ1-5; TRBD1 agrees at 8 bases. V lost 9 bases, J lost 5 bases, and 12 bases stayed unmatched. CDR1 and CDR2 from the germline V gene are MNHEY and SVGAGI. This CDR3 contains 15 residues. CDR3: CASKIMTGEHQPQHF. As DNA, the CDR3 is TGTGCCAGTAAAATTATGACAGGGGAACATCAGCCCCAGCATTTT.

The CDR3 region has the DNA TGTGCCAGCAGCTTGGCCCACTTACAAGAGACCCAGTACTTC. This sequence encodes CASSLAHLQETQYF. This chain links TRBV5-6 with TRBJ2-5; D gene unclear. Between the trimmed V and J ends, which lost 0 bases and 2 bases, there was a span of 8 bases. This CDR3 has 14 amino acids. Germline-derived CDR1 and CDR2 are SGHDT and YYEEEE.

V usage is TRBV7-6 and J usage is TRBJ1-1, with D tentatively TRBD1 (5 bases). Trimming pared 2 bases from V and 3 bases from J, leaving 10 bases between. The germline gives CDR1 SGHVS, CDR2 FNYEAQ. The CDR3 runs to 14 residues. CDR3 region: CASSLWGLDTEAFF. Here the CDR3 DNA reads TGTGCCAGCAGCTTATGGGGCCTAGACACTGAAGCTTTCTTT. Looking up the rest from reference TRBV7-6 and TRBJ1-1 gives the full variable domain: GAGVSQSPRYKVTKRGQDVALRCDPISGHVSLYWYRQALGQGPEFLTYFNYEAQQDKSGLPNDRFSAERPEGSISTLTIQRTEQRDSAMYRCASSLWGLDTEAFFGQGTRLTVV.

The chain has TRBV11-2 and TRBJ2-1; 8 bases align to TRBD2. Germline V gene data show CDR1 as SGHAT and CDR2 as FQNNGV. With V trimmed by 6 bases and J by 8 bases, 6 bases remained unmatched. The CDR3 has 13 amino acids. This CDR3 reads CASRRTSLDEQFF. The CDR3 DNA follows: TGTGCCAGCAGGCGGACTAGCTTGGATGAGCAGTTCTTC.

This sequence joins TRBV2 and TRBJ2-3; D call uncertain. Germline V gives CDR1 SNHLY, CDR2 FYNNEI. This CDR3 has 14 residues. V gave up 4 bases and J gave up 0 bases, with 8 bases separating them. This CDR3 reads CASSVVRSTDTQYF. The DNA of the CDR3 is TGTGCCAGCAGTGTTGTCCGTAGCACAGATACGCAGTATTTT.

The chain recombines TRBV4-3 with TRBJ2-1, with 10 nucleotides matching TRBD2. After removal of 1 base from V and 0 bases from J, the junction contained 0 bases not matched to a gene. CDR1 is LGHNA, CDR2 YSLEER, per germline. The CDR3 has 16 residues. CDR3 in amino acids: CASSQGTSGSYNEQFF. CDR3 sequence (DNA): TGCGCCAGCAGCCAAGGGACTAGCGGCTCCTACAATGAGCAGTTCTTC.

The chain uses TRBV15 and TRBJ2-3; weak D call: TRBD2 (6 bases). Germline V gene lookup returns CDR1 LNHNV and CDR2 YYDKDF (reference sequence). Trimming cost V 0 bases and J 6 bases, with 16 bases left between them. The CDR3 length is 16 residues. In nucleotides, the CDR3 is TGTGCCACCAGCAGAGATCAAGGAGGGGAAGGGGATACGCAGTATTTT. Protein product: CATSRDQGGEGDTQYF.

This CDR3 is CASSIQGAETEAFF. In DNA form, the CDR3 reads TGTGCCAGTAGTATACAGGGGGCGGAAACTGAAGCTTTCTTT. The V and J genes are TRBV19 and TRBJ1-1, with 8 bases fitting TRBD1. Looked up from germline, CDR1 is LNHDA and CDR2 is SQIVND (reference sequence). The CDR3 has 14 amino acids. V lost 2 bases, J lost 5 bases, and 4 bases stayed unmatched.

The chain carries TRBV27 and TRBJ1-2; the match to TRBD1 covers 8 bases. Germline V lookup: CDR1 MNHEY, CDR2 SMNVEV (reference sequence). V lost 5 bases, J lost 8 bases, and 7 bases stayed unmatched. CDR3 size: 13 residues. This CDR3 reads CASSDRGGYGYTF. CDR3 nucleotide sequence: TGTGCCAGCAGTGACAGGGGAGGGTACGGCTACACCTTC.

The chain employs TRBV28 and TRBJ1-1, with 7 bases matching TRBD1. CDR3 length: 16 amino acids. Germline V lookup: CDR1 MDHEN, CDR2 SYDVKM. The V segment lost 7 bases and the J segment 1 base; nucleotides outside the gene matches: 12. CDR3 nucleotides: TGTGCCAGCACCATAATAGGACAGGCCCCGAACACTGAAGCTTTCTTT. The encoded protein is CASTIIGQAPNTEAFF. Full variable domain (outside the CDR3, taken from reference TRBV28 and TRBJ1-1): DVKVTQSSRYLVKRTGEKVFLECVQDMDHENMFWYRQDPGLGLRLIYFSYDVKMKEKGDIPEGYSVSREKKERFSLILESASTNQTSMYLCASTIIGQAPNTEAFFGQGTRLTVV.

This chain uses TRBV5-5 with TRBJ2-7, with D maybe TRBD2 (5 bases). In germline, CDR1 is SGHKS, CDR2 YYEKEE (reference sequence). V was cut by 4 bases and J by 2 bases, with 10 bases left in between. The CDR3 contains 13 residues. The CDR3 DNA follows: TGTGCCAGCAGCGCGGGTCCGACCTACGAGCAGTACTTC. It is translated as CASSAGPTYEQYF.

V gene TRBV27 combines with J gene TRBJ2-5, with D perhaps TRBD1 (6 bases). The CDR3 has 17 residues. The germline gives CDR1 MNHEY, CDR2 SMNVEV (reference sequence). Trimming took off 0 bases at V and 3 bases at J, with 17 bases between the two ends. The CDR3 sequence is CASSLSGPGQTKETQYF. Here the CDR3 DNA reads TGTGCCAGCAGTTTATCCGGACCGGGACAAACTAAAGAGACCCAGTACTTC.